This T cell receptor (beta chain) was documented in a study of shared clonotypes between healthy human individuals. Study context: Aged 18 to 49, the donors were two women and three men. There were three CD4 naive, three CD4 memory, two CD8 naive and one CD8 memory plates per donor.

The authors split each subset's genomic DNA evenly across several immunoSEQ plates. Only in-frame clones appear in the TCRdb table, and some are missing; sequencing was by immunoSEQ multiplex PCR. Of approximately 1,500,000 clones listed, around 98% are singletons. The CDR3 is 17 amino acids. V was clipped by 5 bases and J by 1 base, with 20 bases between them. Germline assignment: CDR1 SEHNR and CDR2 FQNEAQ (reference sequence). The rearrangement joins TRBV7-9 to TRBJ1-1; D not resolved. The sample comprised naive CD4+ T cells sorted from blood. As for subset: CD45RA+ positively selected. The receptor was derived from a young man in good health. CDR3: CASSPMGSRRQNTEAFF. The CDR3 DNA is TGTGCCAGCAGCCCGATGGGTTCTCGGAGACAGAACACTGAAGCTTTCTTT.